The 10 T cell receptor beta chains below were found in one sample sequenced in a study of siplizumab effects on memory and regulatory T cells. Here immunoSEQ multiplex PCR was the method, and the copy in TCRdb shows in-frame clones only, minus some. The data contain about 100,000 clones, more than 85% of them seen just once; the ten biggest clones take up over 0.12%. Input material: CD4+ T cells sorted from blood. Receptors were obtained from a human donor in good health.

The chain links TRBV7-6 to TRBJ2-2, with 11 nucleotides matching TRBD2. Losses at the gene ends were 5 bases for V and 0 bases for J; bases not matched to a gene: 5. CDR1 is SGHVS and CDR2 is FNYEAQ in the germline V gene. This CDR3 has 17 residues. CDR3 sequence: CASSPTSGGANTGELFF. DNA of the CDR3: TGTGCCAGCAGCCCTACTAGCGGGGGAGCGAACACCGGGGAGCTGTTTTTT.

The J gene is TRBJ1-1, the V gene TRBV5-1; D gene ambiguous. Trimming took off 2 bases at V and 0 bases at J, with 5 bases between the two ends. Per germline, CDR1 SGHRS and CDR2 YFSETQ. This CDR3 has 13 residues. CDR3 sequence reads: CASSFTVNTEAFF. The CDR3 DNA follows: TGCGCCAGCAGCTTCACGGTGAACACTGAAGCTTTCTTT.

This chain uses TRBV7-6 with TRBJ1-1; D ambiguous. V shed 6 bases and J shed 5 bases, with 13 bases lying between them. The CDR3 extends over 13 amino acids. The germline V gene has CDR1 SGHVS and CDR2 FNYEAQ. In DNA form, the CDR3 reads TGTGCCAGCAGACAAGGAGGCGGGACTGAAGCTTTCTTT. As protein: CASRQGGGTEAFF. Full variable domain (missing parts from reference TRBV7-6 and TRBJ1-1): GAGVSQSPRYKVTKRGQDVALRCDPISGHVSLYWYRQALGQGPEFLTYFNYEAQQDKSGLPNDRFSAERPEGSISTLTIQRTEQRDSAMYRCASRQGGGTEAFFGQGTRLTVV.

The genes are TRBV2 and TRBJ2-1, with unresolved D. There are 15 residues in the CDR3. The V end lost 6 bases, the J end lost 0 bases, and 12 bases lay between the germline ends. Germline values: CDR1 SNHLY, CDR2 FYNNEI. The CDR3 coding sequence is TGTGCCAGCAGGGCCACATCTGGCTCCTACAATGAGCAGTTCTTC. It yields the protein CASRATSGSYNEQFF.

The V and J genes are TRBV7-2 and TRBJ2-1; no clear D. The CDR3 covers 11 residues. Germline loops: CDR1 SGHTA, CDR2 FQGNSA. The germline V and J ends were trimmed by 3 bases and 10 bases, with 7 bases remaining between them. CDR3 in amino acids: CASSFTGEQFF. DNA of the CDR3: TGTGCCAGCAGCTTTACTGGGGAGCAGTTCTTC.

The rearrangement links TRBV15 to TRBJ1-1, with D possibly matching TRBD1 (6 bases). This CDR3 has 15 amino acids. CDR1 LNHNV and CDR2 YYDKDF come from the germline V gene (reference sequence). The V gene lost 3 bases and the J gene lost 4 bases, with 15 bases spanning the gap. CDR3 in amino acids: CATSSGSRGTTEAFF. CDR3 in DNA: TGTGCCACCAGCAGTGGATCAAGGGGGACCACTGAAGCTTTCTTT.

In its sample, this clone was seen a few times. The chain joins TRBV7-9 to TRBJ1-4, with TRBD1 matching 8 bases. Germline lookup yields CDR1 SEHNR and CDR2 FQNEAQ (reference sequence). CDR3 length equals 15 residues. V was clipped by 7 bases and J by 5 bases; unmatched bases: 9. DNA for the CDR3: TGTGCCAGCACCCGTCCACGGGACAGGAATGAAAAACTGTTTTTT. Amino acid sequence: CASTRPRDRNEKLFF.

In DNA form, the CDR3 reads TGTGCCTGGAGTTTTATGAACACTGAAGCTTTCTTT. The encoded protein is CAWSFMNTEAFF. This sequence joins TRBV30 and TRBJ1-1; unclear D gene. V dropped 2 bases and J dropped 0 bases, with 4 bases sitting between them. This CDR3 contains 12 residues. Germline values: CDR1 GTSNPN, CDR2 SVGIG (reference sequence). Together with reference TRBV30 and TRBJ1-1, the CDR3 gives the full variable domain: SQTIHQWPATLVQPVGSPLSLECTVEGTSNPNLYWYRQAAGRGLQLLFYSVGIGQISSEVPQNLSASRPQDRQFILSSKKLLLSDSGFYLCAWSFMNTEAFFGQGTRLTVV.

Here the CDR3 DNA reads TGTGCCAGTAGTGATCAGGGGAGCGACGAGCAGTACTTC. Translated: CASSDQGSDEQYF. This chain connects TRBV19 to TRBJ2-7, with TRBD1 as a possible D gene (6 bases). CDR3 length: 13 residues. Germline CDR1 and CDR2: LNHDA and SQIVND (reference sequence). V dropped 5 bases and J dropped 5 bases, with 13 bases sitting between them.

The rearrangement links TRBV30 to TRBJ2-2; TRBD2 might be the D (5 bases). CDR3 length: 12 amino acids. CDR1 is GTSNPN and CDR2 is SVGIG in the germline V gene (reference sequence). V lost 5 bases, J lost 7 bases, and 11 bases lay in between. The CDR3 region has the DNA TGTGCCTGGGGAGGAGGAGGCGGGGAGCTGTTTTTT. Protein product: CAWGGGGGELFF.